This T cell receptor beta chain is from a study of identical twins (dated by TCRdb to the mid-2010s). Context from the whole study: To test whether fetal clonotypes persist, the study used deep sequencing on TCR alpha and beta repertoires from monozygotic twins, unrelated adults of various ages, and cord blood. To rule out contamination, the twin experiments were replicated at different times with different library preparation protocols. Results and caveats for the whole study, not just this receptor: Abundant cord blood beta clonotypes carried fewer insertions; young adult naive repertoires showed a weaker similar trend, while memory repertoires showed none. Excess twin sharing in beta out-of-frame sequences was weaker because fewer shared sequences lowered the signal-to-noise ratio. Recombination models systematically underestimated out-of-frame TCR alpha sharing in monozygotic twins but agreed with sharing between unrelated individuals. Conclusions relied on cross-sectional statistical analysis, since the same donors could not be followed over many years. Zero-insertion analyses could be partly confounded by invariant T cells such as MAIT and iNKT, although diverse VJ usage argued against such confounding for most clonotypes. Compared with coincidental sharing between unrelated individuals, an excess of low generation-probability sequences was observed among out-of-frame TCR alpha sequences shared between twins.

All donors were healthy Caucasians. The twin cohort consisted of three pairs of female monozygotic twins, all aged roughly 18 to 30 years. Peripheral blood mononuclear cells were the source from which RNA for the TCR libraries was isolated. This clonotype came up a few times. Its antigen is unknown. The input lacks base qualities; no much larger clone sits a single base away. The CDR3 runs 13 residues from the cysteine to the phenylalanine. Here the CDR3 DNA is all that survives: 39 bases in frame from base 1. The germline V gene encodes CDR1 LGHDT and CDR2 YNNKEL (reference sequence). The V and J ends are trimmed by 8 bases and 0 bases, leaving 10 bases between them. Preparation of the library involved 5' RACE. The data were produced on an Illumina HiSeq 2000. A universal primer binding site was introduced by template switching, and a unique molecular identifier was present in the final cDNA, enabling accurate counting of TCR cDNA molecules. Specific primers in the conserved constant-segment region were used to synthesize first-strand cDNA for the TCR alpha and beta chains. Each cDNA library was double barcoded, with a SMART-Mk sample barcode plus Illumina barcodes, to control for contamination. TruSeq adapter sequences along with Illumina sample barcodes were introduced in two successive PCR steps. Sequencing of the TCR alpha and beta cDNA libraries was done on the Illumina HiSeq platform using custom primers. As for the authors' bioinformatics: MiGEC processed the raw reads to extract unique molecular identifiers, while MiXCR was used to determine the CDR3 positions. For each individual, recombination models were inferred using an EM algorithm with the repgenHMM and IGoR tools. The analysis of shared clonotypes was done with the tcR package in R, with sharing normalized by the product of cloneset sizes. Out-of-frame nonproductive sequences were analyzed to study raw recombination free of thymic and clonal selection effects. The public reads were run again by TCRdb, first through fastp at Q25 and then through MiXCR, and only productive beta chains were kept. Identical CDR3 proteins give one entry, which carries the most common genes and DNA. The V and J calls come from TCRdb's annotation, not from the publication. Here the sample has some 760,000 distinct CDR3 sequences; roughly 20% occur a single time. The ten top clones hold about an eighth of the sample.

The same data also contributed to another study, on T cells expressing NK-cell markers. As that second paper reports: Three sorted T-cell subsets (CD3+CD56+NKG2C+, CD3+CD56+NKG2C- and CD3+CD56-NKG2C+) from fewer than 10 donors had their TCR beta-chain repertoires profiled. Seven of the eight sequenced donors were HCMV-seropositive and one was HCMV-seronegative. In several experiments an anti-gammadeltaTCR antibody was added to restrict sorting to alphabetaTCR-expressing T cells. For six donors, the dominant CD3+CD56+NKG2C+ clonotypes were among the top 10 CD8+ clonotypes and accounted for roughly 1.0-7.5% of CD8+ T cells. Those dominant clonotypes were again the most abundant among CD3+CD56-NKG2C+ cells in four donors, at roughly 25-60.1%. Whether the expanded NKG2C-expressing T cell clones were specific for HCMV antigens was left unclear. Randomly selected healthy volunteers, three men and five women, were used as the eight sequenced donors. A commercial ELISA kit detecting HCMV-specific IgG in serum was used to determine HCMV serostatus. For about 6 donors, bulk peripheral blood T-cell repertoires were additionally sequenced from unsorted PBMC. MIGEC was used to demultiplex reads and group reads by UMI, and MiTCR was used to assemble and quantify clonotypes. To exclude erroneous sequences, any TCR cDNA sequence not supported by at least two reads was discarded. The tcR package was used for downstream repertoire analysis, and clonotypes were matched across fractions by CDR3 nucleotide sequence plus V segment. VDJmatch was used to annotate antigen specificity against VDJdb, with one amino acid substitution in CDR3 permitted.

Sample: PBMCs. This receptor was taken from a woman aged 18-29 years in good health. The V gene is TRBV3-1 and the J gene is TRBJ1-1; there is no confident call for the D gene. The CDR3 reads CASRALMNTEAFF. The DNA sequence is TGTGCCAGCCGGGCCCTCATGAACACTGAAGCTTTCTTT.